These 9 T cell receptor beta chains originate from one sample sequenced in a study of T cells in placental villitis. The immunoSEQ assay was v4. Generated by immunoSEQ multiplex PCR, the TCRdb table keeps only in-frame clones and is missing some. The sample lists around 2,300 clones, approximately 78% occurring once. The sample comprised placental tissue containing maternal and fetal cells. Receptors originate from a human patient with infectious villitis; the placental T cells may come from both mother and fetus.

DNA for the CDR3: TGTGCCAGTAGTCTCCCAGGGACAGGGGTACTGCCCCAGCATTTT. It is translated as CASSLPGTGVLPQHF. The chain joins TRBV19 to TRBJ1-5; TRBD1 aligns across 10 bases. The CDR3 has 15 amino acids. The germline CDR1 and CDR2 sequences are LNHDA and SQIVND (reference sequence). With V trimmed by 5 bases and J by 9 bases, 10 bases remained unmatched.

The CDR3: CASSWTSGGAGELFF. The CDR3 region has the DNA TGTGCCAGCAGTTGGACTAGCGGGGGGGCCGGGGAGCTGTTTTTT. V and J are TRBV6-5 and TRBJ2-2; TRBD2 matches 15 bases. The CDR3 consists of 15 residues. Germline CDR1 reads MNHEY; CDR2 reads SVGAGI. The J segment lost 6 bases and the V segment lost 4 bases, leaving 0 bases of the junction unmatched.

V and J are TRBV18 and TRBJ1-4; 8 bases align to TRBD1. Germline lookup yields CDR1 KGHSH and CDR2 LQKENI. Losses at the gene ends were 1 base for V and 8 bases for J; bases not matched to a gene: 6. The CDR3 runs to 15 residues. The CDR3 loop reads CASSPLPGTGEKLFF. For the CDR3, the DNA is TGTGCCAGCTCACCACTGCCGGGGACAGGCGAAAAACTGTTTTTT.

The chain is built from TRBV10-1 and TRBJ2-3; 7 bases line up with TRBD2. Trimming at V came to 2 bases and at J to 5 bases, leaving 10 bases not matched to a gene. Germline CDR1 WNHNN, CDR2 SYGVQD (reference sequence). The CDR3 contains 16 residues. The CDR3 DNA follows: TGCGCCAGCAGTGAGGCGGGAGCGGGAATCGGAGATACGCAGTATTTT. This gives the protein CASSEAGAGIGDTQYF.

CDR3 DNA sequence: TGCGCCAGCAGTGACAGCACAGATACGCAGTATTTT. It yields the protein CASSDSTDTQYF. This chain joins TRBV10-1 and TRBJ2-3; D is uncertain. Germline V gene lookup returns CDR1 WNHNN and CDR2 SYGVQD (reference sequence). Trimming took off 3 bases at V and 0 bases at J, with 1 base between the two ends. The CDR3 extends over 12 amino acids.

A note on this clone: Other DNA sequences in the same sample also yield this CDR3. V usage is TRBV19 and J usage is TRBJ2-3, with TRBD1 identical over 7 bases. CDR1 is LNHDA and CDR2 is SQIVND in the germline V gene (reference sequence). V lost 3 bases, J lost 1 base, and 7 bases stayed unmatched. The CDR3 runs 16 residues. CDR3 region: CASSMVAGGGTDTQYF. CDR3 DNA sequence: TGTGCCAGTAGTATGGTAGCAGGGGGAGGCACAGATACGCAGTATTTT.

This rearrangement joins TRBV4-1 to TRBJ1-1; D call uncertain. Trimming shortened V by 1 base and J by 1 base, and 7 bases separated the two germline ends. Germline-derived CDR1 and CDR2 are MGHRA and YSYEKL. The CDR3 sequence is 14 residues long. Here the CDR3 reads CASSQVKENTEAFF. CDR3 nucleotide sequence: TGCGCCAGCAGCCAAGTTAAGGAGAACACTGAAGCTTTCTTT.

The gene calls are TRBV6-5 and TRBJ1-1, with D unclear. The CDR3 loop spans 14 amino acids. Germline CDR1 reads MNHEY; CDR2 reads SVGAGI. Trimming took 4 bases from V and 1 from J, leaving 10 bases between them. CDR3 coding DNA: TGTGCCAGCAGTTTCCACCTTCCGAACACTGAAGCTTTCTTT. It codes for CASSFHLPNTEAFF.

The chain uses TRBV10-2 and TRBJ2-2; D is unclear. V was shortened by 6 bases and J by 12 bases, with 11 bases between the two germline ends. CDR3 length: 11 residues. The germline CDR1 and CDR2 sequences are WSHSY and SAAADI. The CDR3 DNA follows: TGCGCCAGCAGGGTGGGTGGGCAGCTGTTTTTT. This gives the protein CASRVGGQLFF.